The rows below give T cell receptor beta chains drawn from one sample of a study of blood T cell repertoires in COVID-19. The protocol was immunoSEQ multiplex PCR, while the TCRdb copy is restricted to in-frame clones and leaves out a portion. The profile shows 140,000 to 150,000 clones, 84% of them singletons. Sequenced input: PBMCs or T cells enriched from blood (not recorded which). Receptor source: a woman aged 50 to 60 who had been exposed to COVID-19. Each CDR3 is given with its conserved first and last residue. D genes are given only for firm matches. Clone size is given for some rows only: seen once, a few or many times, or a class if the clone is expanded.

D gene: .
V gene: TRBV7-6
clone size: .
J gene: TRBJ2-3
CDR3 protein: CASSLGAVGGTDTQYF
CDR3 DNA: TGTGCCAGCAGCTTAGGTGCGGTGGGAGGCACAGATACGCAGTATTTT

D gene: TRBD2
V gene: TRBV9
clone size: .
J gene: TRBJ2-1
CDR3 protein: CASSLSGSSYNEQFF
CDR3 DNA: TGTGCCAGCAGCCTTAGCGGGAGCTCCTACAATGAGCAGTTCTTC

D gene: .
V gene: TRBV7-8
clone size: once
J gene: TRBJ1-2
CDR3 protein: CASSRASGDNGYTF
CDR3 DNA: TGTGCCAGCAGCCGTGCCTCAGGGGATAATGGCTACACCTTC

D gene: TRBD1
V gene: TRBV7-2
clone size: .
J gene: TRBJ2-7
CDR3 protein: CASSHTGTGGLYEQYF
CDR3 DNA: TGTGCCAGCAGTCATACCGGGACAGGGGGCCTGTACGAGCAGTACTTC

D gene: .
V gene: TRBV7-6
clone size: .
J gene: TRBJ1-4
CDR3 protein: CASSLGGLRLFF
CDR3 DNA: TGTGCCAGCAGCTTAGGAGGGTTACGACTGTTTTTT

D gene: .
V gene: TRBV12-3/TRBV12-4
clone size: .
J gene: TRBJ2-1
CDR3 protein: CASSYGLYNEQFF
CDR3 DNA: TGTGCCAGCAGCTACGGGTTATACAATGAGCAGTTCTTC

D gene: .
V gene: TRBV4-3
clone size: .
J gene: TRBJ1-5
CDR3 protein: CASSQERVSNQPQHF
CDR3 DNA: TGCGCCAGCAGCCAAGAGAGGGTTAGCAATCAGCCCCAGCATTTT

D gene: .
V gene: TRBV7-9
clone size: .
J gene: TRBJ2-1
CDR3 protein: CASSQAVYPEANEQFF
CDR3 DNA: TGTGCCAGCAGCCAAGCAGTCTATCCTGAGGCCAATGAGCAGTTCTTC

D gene: .
V gene: TRBV27
clone size: few
J gene: TRBJ1-5
CDR3 protein: CASSLRRRAIFSNQPQHF
CDR3 DNA: TGTGCCAGCAGTTTACGTCGCAGGGCCATCTTTAGCAATCAGCCCCAGCATTTT

D gene: TRBD1
V gene: TRBV4-2
clone size: once
J gene: TRBJ2-3
CDR3 protein: CASSHGEGRGTDTQYF
CDR3 DNA: TGTGCCAGCAGCCATGGGGAAGGCAGGGGGACAGATACGCAGTATTTT

D gene: .
V gene: TRBV9
clone size: .
J gene: TRBJ1-6
CDR3 protein: CASSVGSVNSPLHF
CDR3 DNA: TGTGCCAGCAGCGTAGGGTCAGTTAATTCACCCCTCCACTTT

D gene: TRBD1
V gene: TRBV7-9
clone size: .
J gene: TRBJ1-1
CDR3 protein: CASSLTGDTEAFF
CDR3 DNA: TGTGCCAGCAGCTTAACAGGGGACACTGAAGCTTTCTTT

D gene: TRBD1
V gene: TRBV11-3
clone size: .
J gene: TRBJ2-5
CDR3 protein: CASSLWTGEAQYF
CDR3 DNA: TGTGCCAGCAGCCTATGGACAGGGGAAGCCCAGTACTTC

D gene: .
V gene: TRBV4-1
clone size: .
J gene: TRBJ2-1
CDR3 protein: CASSWDFSYNEQFF
CDR3 DNA: TGCGCCAGCAGCTGGGACTTCTCCTACAATGAGCAGTTCTTC

D gene: .
V gene: TRBV6-1
clone size: .
J gene: TRBJ1-5
CDR3 protein: CASSEGGEYGNQPQHF
CDR3 DNA: TGTGCCAGCAGTGAAGGGGGGGAGTATGGCAATCAGCCCCAGCATTTT

D gene: .
V gene: TRBV6-5
clone size: .
J gene: TRBJ2-7
CDR3 protein: CASSSWDTGDTKQYF
CDR3 DNA: TGTGCCAGCAGTTCCTGGGACACAGGAGATACGAAGCAGTACTTC

D gene: .
V gene: TRBV21-1
clone size: .
J gene: TRBJ2-7
CDR3 protein: CASSKDEGPYEQYF
CDR3 DNA: TGTGCCAGCAGCAAAGATGAGGGTCCCTACGAGCAGTACTTC

D gene: .
V gene: TRBV5-1
clone size: .
J gene: TRBJ1-1
CDR3 protein: CASSLVGSVKAFF
CDR3 DNA: TGCGCCAGCAGCTTGGTCGGGTCAGTCAAAGCTTTCTTT

D gene: .
V gene: TRBV5-4
clone size: .
J gene: TRBJ1-1
CDR3 protein: CASSPGVRVTEAFF
CDR3 DNA: TGTGCCAGCAGCCCGGGGGTACGGGTCACTGAAGCTTTCTTT

D gene: .
V gene: TRBV18
clone size: .
J gene: TRBJ1-5
CDR3 protein: CASSPVTDNQPQHF
CDR3 DNA: TGTGCCAGCTCACCAGTAACAGATAATCAGCCCCAGCATTTT

D gene: .
V gene: TRBV4-1
clone size: .
J gene: TRBJ2-1
CDR3 protein: CASSHRGTSSSYNEQFF
CDR3 DNA: TGCGCCAGCAGCCACCGAGGGACATCCAGCTCCTACAATGAGCAGTTCTTC